This T cell receptor (beta chain) appears in the sequencing data of a study of shared clonotypes between healthy human individuals. With 3 bases removed from V and 10 bases from J, the gap between germline ends came to 19 bases. CDR1 is MGHRA and CDR2 is YSYEKL in the germline V gene. This CDR3 contains 14 residues. Naive CD8 cells, CD45RO-negative and positively selected for CCR7, excluded terminally differentiated effector memory CD45RA+ cells. The table lists this clone with a count of one. Data came from immunoSEQ multiplex PCR; TCRdb stores just in-frame clones and leaves some out. The table records about 2.1 million clones, roughly 95% of them present only once.

The TCR originated in a man aged 18 to 35 in good health. Some clones in this sample may be carry-over from other donors' samples. The chain combines TRBV4-1 with TRBJ2-7; the D gene could be TRBD1 or TRBD2 (5 bases each). The sample consisted of naive CD8+ T cells from PBMCs. CDR3 sequence: CASSHVGTASGQYF. In nucleotides, the CDR3 is TGCGCCAGCAGCCACGTAGGGACGGCCTCCGGTCAGTACTTC.